Listed below are T cell receptor beta chains from one sample, sequenced in a study of identical twins. TCRdb fed the 5' RACE reads into MiXCR, producing one record per CDR3 protein. The repertoire holds about 1.7 million distinct CDR3 sequences, with around 29% as singletons. The sequencing sample was made of cord blood. The receptors come from a newborn girl in good health. Each CDR3 is given with its conserved first and last residue. D genes are given only for firm matches. Some rows mark clone size as missing; the rest say once, few, many or name a class of expanded clone.

d_call | j_call | clone_size | v_call | cdr3_aa | cdr3_nt
NA | TRBJ1-1 | NA | TRBV7-2 | CASSSIRLNTEAFF | TGTGCCAGCAGCTCTATCCGGTTGAACACTGAAGCTTTCTTT
TRBD2 | TRBJ2-7 | few | TRBV7-2 | CASSSRGGRDEQYF | TGTGCCAGCAGTTCCCGGGGCGGGAGAGACGAGCAGTACTTC
NA | TRBJ1-2 | NA | TRBV10-3 | CAISESSSWDGYTF | TGTGCCATCAGTGAGTCGTCGTCGTGGGATGGCTACACCTTC
TRBD1 | TRBJ1-1 | NA | TRBV5-1 | CASSERDRQRNTEAFF | TGCGCCAGCAGCGAAAGGGACAGGCAACGAAACACTGAAGCTTTCTTT
NA | TRBJ2-7 | NA | TRBV5-1 | CAGSSSGGTDEQYF | TGCGCCGGCAGCTCCTCGGGGGGCACGGACGAGCAGTACTTC
NA | TRBJ2-1 | few | TRBV2 | CASSEQGVYNEQFF | TGTGCCAGCAGTGAGCAGGGTGTCTACAATGAGCAGTTCTTC
NA | TRBJ1-1 | NA | TRBV7-2 | CASSLLGQLYTEAFF | TGTGCCAGCAGCTTATTAGGACAGTTATACACTGAAGCTTTCTTT
NA | TRBJ1-2 | NA | TRBV6-5 | CASSYWGGDGYTF | TGTGCCAGCAGTTACTGGGGGGGGGATGGCTACACCTTC
TRBD2 | TRBJ2-4 | NA | TRBV20-1 | CSASPSGRWSLGGLAKNIQYF | TGCAGTGCTAGCCCTAGCGGGAGATGGTCCCTAGGAGGCCTAGCCAAAAACATTCAGTACTTC
TRBD1 | TRBJ1-1 | NA | TRBV7-2 | CASSLERGRLAEAFF | TGTGCCAGCAGCTTAGAGAGGGGGCGTCTTGCTGAAGCTTTCTTT
TRBD1 | TRBJ1-1 | few | TRBV12-3/TRBV12-4 | CASSPTGAGTEAFF | TGTGCCAGCAGCCCGACAGGGGCGGGCACTGAAGCTTTCTTT
NA | TRBJ2-7 | NA | TRBV29-1 | CSVVVTGTEQYF | TGCAGCGTTGTCGTTACAGGGACCGAGCAGTACTTC